This entry lists 23 T cell receptor beta chains sequenced from one sample in a study of blood T cell repertoires in COVID-19. Repertoires were generated with immunoSEQ multiplex PCR, while TCRdb's copy carries only in-frame clones and drops some. Counted here are over 85,000 clones, under 85% occurring once; the ten biggest clones make up roughly a quarter. The sequenced material came from peripheral blood. The source of these receptors is a man in his sixties or seventies with acute or convalescent COVID-19.

The genes are TRBV30 and TRBJ1-2; no reliable D call. The germline V gene encodes CDR1 GTSNPN and CDR2 SVGIG (reference sequence). The V gene lost 0 bases and the J gene lost 3 bases, with 8 bases spanning the gap. The CDR3 length is 13 residues. The CDR3 region is CAWSVSADYGYTF. CDR3 in DNA: TGTGCCTGGAGTGTTTCGGCGGACTATGGCTACACCTTC. The full variable domain, its missing parts supplied by reference TRBV30 and TRBJ1-2, is SQTIHQWPATLVQPVGSPLSLECTVEGTSNPNLYWYRQAAGRGLQLLFYSVGIGQISSEVPQNLSASRPQDRQFILSSKKLLLSDSGFYLCAWSVSADYGYTFGSGTRLTVV.

This chain joins TRBV27 and TRBJ1-6; possible D gene TRBD1, 6 bases. The CDR3 is made up of 16 amino acids. Trimming left V 0 bases short and J 14 bases short, with 20 bases between. Germline CDR1 reads MNHEY; CDR2 reads SMNVEV (reference sequence). The CDR3 bases are TGTGCCAGCAGTTTATCCCAGGGGCCTCTCCCGAGGGCCCTCCACTTT. Protein product: CASSLSQGPLPRALHF.

The V call is TRBV19, the J call TRBJ2-3; 9 bases line up with TRBD2. V shed 2 bases, J shed 9 bases, and the junction held 12 bases outside the gene matches. The CDR3 spans 16 residues. Per the germline V gene, CDR1 is LNHDA and CDR2 is SQIVND (reference sequence). Here the CDR3 reads CASSIPTSGRGGTQYF. The CDR3 nucleotides are TGTGCCAGTAGTATACCGACTAGCGGCAGGGGGGGAACGCAGTATTTT. Combining the CDR3 with reference TRBV19 and TRBJ2-3 gives the whole variable domain DGGITQSPKYLFRKEGQNVTLSCEQNLNHDAMYWYRQDPGQGLRLIYYSQIVNDFQKGDIAEGYSVSREKKESFPLTVTSAQKNPTAFYLCASSIPTSGRGGTQYFGPGTRLTVL.

This chain connects TRBV28 to TRBJ1-6, with 7 bases lining up with TRBD1. The V gene's germline CDR1 is MDHEN and CDR2 SYDVKM. The CDR3 is 17 amino acids. V trimming: 4 bases; J trimming: 5 bases; junction bases outside the gene matches: 11. CDR3 protein: CASSSRTGATNNSPLHF. CDR3 bases: TGTGCCAGCAGTTCGCGGACAGGAGCAACGAATAATTCACCCCTCCACTTT.

This rearrangement joins TRBV2 to TRBJ2-2, with 9 positions matching TRBD1. Germline V CDR1 and CDR2: SNHLY, FYNNEI. The CDR3 is made up of 16 amino acids. V was pared by 6 bases and J by 4 bases, with 9 bases of the junction left unmatched. The CDR3 coding sequence is TGTGCCAGCAGGACTCCGGGACAGGGTGTCACCGGGGAGCTGTTTTTT. As protein: CASRTPGQGVTGELFF.

This rearrangement joins TRBV4-3 to TRBJ2-7; TRBD2 matches at 13 bases. The junction had 3 bases not matched to a gene; V was cut back by 3 bases and J by 1 base. Germline V gene sequence: CDR1 LGHNA, CDR2 YSLEER. The CDR3 contains 16 residues. CDR3 sequence reads: CASSHGLAGASYEQYF. CDR3 DNA: TGCGCCAGCAGCCACGGACTAGCGGGAGCTTCCTACGAGCAGTACTTC.

J is TRBJ2-7 and V is TRBV11-2; a weak D match, TRBD1 (5 bases). This CDR3 spans 13 amino acids. The germline V and J ends were trimmed by 2 bases and 4 bases, with 9 bases remaining between them. Germline assignment: CDR1 SGHAT and CDR2 FQNNGV. The CDR3 is CASSLFQGYEQYF. The CDR3 nucleotides are TGTGCCAGCAGCTTATTCCAGGGATACGAGCAGTACTTC. Filled out from reference TRBV11-2 and TRBJ2-7, the complete variable domain reads EAGVAQSPRYKIIEKRQSVAFWCNPISGHATLYWYQQILGQGPKLLIQFQNNGVVDDSQLPKDRFSAERLKGVDSTLKIQPAKLEDSAVYLCASSLFQGYEQYFGPGTRLTVT.

There are a few counts of this clone. The gene calls are TRBV3-1 (or the pseudogene TRBV3-2) and TRBJ2-7; a weak D match, TRBD1 (6 bases). This CDR3 region has 16 residues. Trimming cost V 1 base and J 0 bases, with 13 bases left between them. CDR1 is LGHDT, CDR2 YNNKEL, per germline (reference sequence). The DNA for the CDR3 is TGTGCCAGCAGCCAAGTCACACAGGGATTCTCCTACGAGCAGTACTTC. Encoded protein: CASSQVTQGFSYEQYF.

V and J are TRBV5-1 and TRBJ2-2; D might be TRBD2 (6 bases). Germline-derived CDR1 and CDR2 are SGHRS and YFSETQ. CDR3 length: 15 amino acids. Trimming pared 9 bases from V and 2 bases from J, leaving 17 bases between. The CDR3, as DNA: TGCGCCACCACCTTCGGGACTCTCAACACCGGGGAGCTGTTTTTT. Protein product: CATTFGTLNTGELFF.

V and J are TRBV18 and TRBJ2-7, with 13 bases matching TRBD2. Unmatched junction bases numbered 10, after V lost 1 base and J lost 4 bases. The germline V gene encodes CDR1 KGHSH and CDR2 LQKENI. This CDR3 region has 18 residues. CDR3 amino acids: CASSPRRPTSGGRYEQYF. The DNA of the CDR3 is TGTGCCAGCTCACCACGTAGACCGACTAGCGGGGGGCGGTACGAGCAGTACTTC.

The chain's CDR3 is CASSLGLYSNQPQHF. The CDR3 DNA follows: TGTGCCAGCAGCTTAGGACTATATAGCAATCAGCCCCAGCATTTT. The chain couples TRBV7-6 to TRBJ1-5; no clear D. With 1 base removed from V and 0 bases from J, the gap between germline ends came to 7 bases. This CDR3 comprises 15 residues. Germline V CDR1 and CDR2: SGHVS, FNYEAQ.

The chain couples TRBV28 to TRBJ2-7; maybe TRBD2 (6 bases). The CDR3 length is 12 residues. Germline lookup yields CDR1 MDHEN and CDR2 SYDVKM. V dropped 5 bases and J dropped 7 bases, with 12 bases sitting between them. CDR3 sequence reads: CASSLAGREQYF. The CDR3 coding sequence is TGTGCCAGCAGTCTTGCGGGACGGGAGCAGTACTTC.

The chain recombines TRBV25-1 with TRBJ2-7; TRBD2 aligns across 8 bases. The CDR3 consists of 16 residues. CDR1 and CDR2 (germline): MGHDK, SYGVNS. Germline trimming cut 1 base from V and 5 bases from J; bases unmatched to any gene: 10. The CDR3 coding sequence is TGTGCCAGCAGTGAATCCCGCCGCGGGAGGTCCCACGAGCAGTACTTC. This sequence encodes CASSESRRGRSHEQYF.

This clone was counted a single time. CDR3 nucleotides: TGTGCCAGCATAGTAGGGGGCAGCTCCTACGAGCAGTACTTC. This gives the protein CASIVGGSSYEQYF. V and J are TRBV28 and TRBJ2-7; 7 bases line up with TRBD1. This CDR3 comprises 14 residues. Germline CDR1 MDHEN, CDR2 SYDVKM. V lost 7 bases, J lost 0 bases, and 6 bases stayed unmatched.

The chain recombines TRBV9 with TRBJ2-7; TRBD1 agrees at 7 bases. The V segment lost 4 bases and the J segment 6 bases; nucleotides outside the gene matches: 4. Germline V lookup: CDR1 SGDLS, CDR2 YYNGEE. This CDR3 is 12 amino acids long. The CDR3 sequence is CASSSQGTEQYF. In DNA form, the CDR3 reads TGTGCCAGCAGCTCACAGGGGACCGAGCAGTACTTC.

Regarding this clone: The same CDR3 can be traced to other DNA sequences in this sample. The genes are TRBV18 and TRBJ1-2; possibly TRBD1 for D (5 bases). The CDR3 has 13 amino acids. From germline, CDR1 is KGHSH and CDR2 LQKENI. The ends were cut back, 3 bases at V and 1 base at J, with 6 bases in the middle. In DNA, the CDR3 is TGTGCCAGCTCACCCGACAGTAACTATGGCTACACCTTC. It yields the protein CASSPDSNYGYTF.

The CDR3 nucleotides are TGTGCCAGCAGCCAAGATCCGGGGGGGGATCAGCCCCAGCATTTT. Translated: CASSQDPGGDQPQHF. The J gene is TRBJ1-5, the V gene TRBV14; TRBD1 is a possible D gene (5 bases). Germline CDR1 SGHDN, CDR2 FVKESK. This CDR3 is built from 15 residues. Deletions cut 0 bases from V and 5 bases from J, with 11 bases between.

The chain joins TRBV19 to TRBJ2-1; 13 bases agree with TRBD2. CDR1 is LNHDA, CDR2 SQIVND, per germline (reference sequence). With V trimmed by 4 bases and J by 0 bases, 0 bases remained unmatched. The CDR3 covers 16 residues. Here the CDR3 DNA reads TGTGCCAGTAGTAGGACTAGCGGGAGCTCCTACAATGAGCAGTTCTTC. Translated: CASSRTSGSSYNEQFF.

This chain connects TRBV19 to TRBJ2-1; D might be TRBD2 (7 bases). The CDR3 covers 16 residues. Germline-derived CDR1 and CDR2 are LNHDA and SQIVND (reference sequence). V was trimmed by 2 bases and J by 7 bases, leaving 18 bases between them. The DNA of the CDR3 is TGTGCCAGTAGTATAAGGGGGGAGGGCCGGAAGAATGAGCAGTTCTTC. Encoded protein: CASSIRGEGRKNEQFF.

The sample holds a few counts of this clone. This chain uses TRBV24-1 with TRBJ1-4, with D possibly TRBD1 on 5 matching bases. The V gene's germline CDR1 is KGHDR and CDR2 SFDVKD. The V end lost 2 bases, the J end lost 7 bases, and 13 bases lay between the germline ends. This CDR3 region has 15 residues. The CDR3 bases are TGTGCCACCAGTGATTCCCTCACGGGGGGTGAAAAACTGTTTTTT. It translates to CATSDSLTGGEKLFF.

A few counts support this clone. The chain employs TRBV7-2 and TRBJ1-2; tentative D call: TRBD1 (5 bases). Per germline, CDR1 SGHTA and CDR2 FQGNSA. The CDR3 extends over 14 amino acids. V was shortened by 7 bases and J by 9 bases, with 21 bases between the two germline ends. For the CDR3, the DNA is TGTGCCAGCACCCCCGGGGGTGGGGCTCGGAGCTACACCTTC. As protein: CASTPGGGARSYTF.

The CDR3 region is CASSLIGPGSYNSPLHF. CDR3 DNA: TGTGCCAGTAGCCTCATTGGCCCGGGCTCCTATAATTCACCCCTCCACTTT. This sequence joins TRBV19 and TRBJ1-6; D not resolved. Trimming removed 6 bases at V and 0 bases at J, with 15 bases between. The CDR3 is made up of 17 amino acids. Germline V gives CDR1 LNHDA, CDR2 SQIVND (reference sequence).

The chain has TRBV12-2 and TRBJ2-3; TRBD2 is taken as the D call from the table, unchecked against the DNA. TRBV12-2 is marked as a pseudogene. The CDR3 consists of 15 residues. The CDR3 DNA reads as TGTGCAAGTCGCCTTCCCGGGACTAGCACAGATACGCAGTATTTT. As protein: CASRLPGTSTDTQYF.